This T cell receptor beta chain derives from a study of Graves' ophthalmopathy and Graves' hyperthyroidism. This CDR3 has 13 residues. In germline, CDR1 is SQVTM, CDR2 ANQGSEA. V lost 4 bases and J 6 bases, leaving 16 bases between the germline ends. Absence of ophthalmopathy within 18 months of follow-up defined stable hyperthyroidism. Hyperthyroidism in these 18- to 65-year-old patients was newly diagnosed, lasting under 2 months. Other autoimmune diseases, uncontrolled infections, pregnancy and lactation each led to patient exclusion. Amplification targeted the TCR beta CDR3 regions, with RNA transcripts as the source material. RT-PCR was first run with HTBI primers, then multiplex PCR in a second round. TCRdb re-derived calls from the multiplex PCR reads in MiXCR, one entry per CDR3 protein. This table has hundreds of thousands of distinct CDR3 sequences, 20% to 25% appearing once.

The TCR originated in a woman younger than 30 with stable Graves' hyperthyroidism. Some clones in this sample may be carry-over from other donors' samples. This chain links TRBV29-1 with TRBJ2-7; D may match TRBD1 or TRBD2 (5 bases each). Material for sequencing was peripheral blood. The CDR3 DNA reads as TGCAGCGTTGTGGGACGGGAAGACGGCGAGCAGTACTTC. Its translation: CSVVGREDGEQYF.